The present entry profiles one T cell receptor (beta chain) with its context. The sample carries other DNA sequences with the same CDR3. The germline gives CDR1 KGHSH, CDR2 LQKENI. V shed 3 bases, J shed 6 bases, and the junction held 11 bases outside the gene matches. There are 17 residues in the CDR3. The sample is drawn from a study of blood T cell repertoires in COVID-19. Background on the study: Samples came from the United States, Italy and Spain, spanning acute and convalescent COVID-19.

Participants were aged about 18 to 100 years, lived in 20 to 30 US areas, and enrolled virtually. Which cohort a participant joined came from the clinical history participants gave. Only in-frame clones appear in the TCRdb table, and some are missing; sequencing was by immunoSEQ multiplex PCR. The sample consists of 150,000 or so clones, about 88% of them appearing once. This TCR was recovered from a human donor with acute COVID-19. The donor label of this sample is uncertain. What was sequenced was PBMCs or T cells enriched from blood (not recorded which). The chain is built from TRBV18 and TRBJ1-2; 12 bases align to TRBD1. The CDR3 is CASSPGTGGAWRDGYTF. CDR3 nucleotides: TGTGCCAGCTCACCGGGGACAGGGGGCGCCTGGAGGGATGGCTACACCTTC.